The entry below describes one TCR beta chain. Using immunoSEQ multiplex PCR, the repertoire was profiled, and TCRdb retains in-frame clones only, with some absent. Of approximately 1,500,000 clones in the sample, 98% were seen once. This sample is part of a study of shared clonotypes between healthy human individuals. The CDR3 spans 14 residues. Between the trimmed V and J ends, which lost 0 bases and 4 bases, there was a span of 9 bases. Germline-derived CDR1 and CDR2 are MGHDK and SYGVNS. The receptor's source is a young man in good health. The sequenced sample was naive CD4+ T cells sorted from blood. Indicated subset: CD45RA+ positively selected. The chain couples TRBV25-1 to TRBJ1-2; D remains ambiguous. The CDR3 loop reads CASSEYTEPYGYTF. The CDR3 DNA sequence: TGTGCCAGCAGTGAATATACAGAGCCCTATGGCTACACCTTC.